This TCR beta chain was obtained from a study of T cells in Graves' hyperthyroidism and ophthalmopathy. Study outcomes and limitations: Appearing also in blood were most of the thyroid clonotypes expanded above 0.001. The model predicted ophthalmopathy a median around 6.5 months before onset.

The V gene's germline CDR1 is DFQATT and CDR2 SNEGSKA (reference sequence). The CDR3 sequence is 13 residues long. In the case of this clonotype: As yet, its antigen is unknown. At one boundary the junction diverges from the germline segment, which might be a read error.

Not enrolled were patients with uncontrolled infection, other autoimmune disease, pregnancy or lactation. RNA transcripts gave rise to amplified TCR beta CDR3 regions. The HTBI primer set was used in a first-round RT-PCR of the TCR CDR3. TCRdb re-analysed the multiplex PCR reads in MiXCR, keeping a single row per CDR3 protein. The repertoire holds approximately 300,000 distinct CDR3 sequences, 15% to 20% seen once, with less than 40% in the top ten. This receptor was identified in a man aged 45-65 years with Graves' ophthalmopathy. Sequenced input: blood. The J gene is TRBJ1-2, the V gene TRBV20-1, with 11 bases that match TRBD1. The CDR3 nucleotides are TGCAGTGCTAGAGAGGACAGGGGGCATGGCTGCACCTTC. Translating gives CSAREDRGHGCTF.